The present TCR beta chain was sequenced within a study of Ad26.COV2.S vaccination and SARS-CoV-2 variants. As regards this clone: The target antigen is unknown.

Assay used: immunoSEQ multiplex PCR; TCRdb lists only in-frame clones, some missing. The sample records about 390,000 clones, approximately 90% being singletons. Study-wide findings and caveats: Non-spike TCR breadth showed similarity between vaccine and placebo recipients.

As to treatment: 15 to 20 received Ad26.COV2.S at low or high dose, single or two shots; a few received placebo; per-sample allocation not given. The samples were gathered on day 63 after the first injection of vaccine or placebo. The V end lost 3 bases, the J end lost 4 bases, and 12 bases lay between the germline ends. The germline V gene has CDR1 MNHNS and CDR2 SASEGT. CDR3 size: 14 residues. The specimen comprised peripheral blood, sampled in a trial of Ad26.COV2.S vaccine versus placebo. The chain couples TRBV6-1 to TRBJ1-1; weak D call: TRBD1 (5 bases). The sequence derives from a person between 18 and 59 years old who received the Ad26.COV2.S COVID-19 vaccine or a placebo. CDR3 sequence: CASSDGDGGTEAFF. In DNA, the CDR3 is TGTGCCAGCAGTGATGGTGATGGGGGCACTGAAGCTTTCTTT.